This TCR beta chain came from a study of blood T cell repertoires in COVID-19. Study at large: T cells, B-cell-depleted T cells, or PBMCs provided the cDNA or gDNA that served as material.

The sample holds one count of this clone. In the authors' workflow: Amplified reference gene primers provided the basis for estimating nucleated cell counts. TCRdb's copy holds only in-frame clones and misses some; the assay was immunoSEQ multiplex PCR. D and trimming come from the DNA, and the V and J calls and clone size come from that table. The sample lists about 220,000 clones; more than 80% were seen once. Looked up from germline, CDR1 is LGHNA and CDR2 is YNFKEQ. The CDR3 has 18 residues. The V and J ends lost 0 bases and 3 bases respectively, with 20 bases between them. The sequence derives from a woman in her forties with acute COVID-19. Specimen: PBMCs or T cells enriched from blood (not recorded which). The chain is built from TRBV4-2 and TRBJ1-2; tentative D call: TRBD1 (5 bases). CDR3 sequence reads: CASSQDFLGQATYYGYTF. The CDR3 DNA reads as TGTGCCAGCAGCCAAGACTTTCTGGGGCAGGCTACATACTATGGCTACACCTTC.